The T cell receptor beta chain described here comes from a study of cytomegalovirus exposure and HLA in healthy donors (dated by TCRdb to 2016 to 2017). For context, the study as a whole: An earlier analysis of roughly 610 of the donors reported around 280 Gb of sequence data and around 120 million unique TCR beta sequences obtained from around 190 million T cells. An early release covering 500 to 750 HLA-typed donors comprised 250 to 350 gigabases of sequencing data and roughly 85 million unique TCR sequences. A later analysis re-examined previously published TCR beta repertoires from just over 650 donors and added high-resolution HLA genotyping to investigate patterns of TCR occurrence. To decide whether each TCR beta V gene segment behaved as functional or pseudogenic, an earlier analysis of some 600 of the donors relied on high-throughput TCR beta sequencing. Of the approximately 400 genotyped donors, approximately 80% were placed in the genetic ancestry cluster associated with self-reported Caucasian donors. Both class I and class II loci were covered by HLA typing, at four-digit resolution. The study was designed to test whether signatures of past pathogen exposure could be identified by cataloging public T cell receptors. All discovery cohort repertoires had been generated using a single sequencing platform. The study used immunosequencing to profile the T cell repertoires of 670 or so subjects and linked those repertoires to cytomegalovirus serostatus. Four or five DR-DQ haplotypes were handled as single units for association and clustering because linkage in the cohort was strong. The number of typed donors differed by locus: about 629-630 for A, B, C, DRB1 and DQB1; approximately 520 for DQA1; 606 for DPA1; and some 430 for DPB1. Donor age, sex, ethnicity and CMV serostatus were compiled alongside the repertoire data. A separate validation cohort of 100 to 150 different subjects was used in addition to the 666-subject first cohort. Among about 360 genotyped donors of the cohort, an average of roughly 240,000 unique TCR beta nucleotide sequences were sequenced per donor, 15% to 20% of them non-productive. In the later analysis, no new phenotypic data were used to find candidate immune exposures; instead, reliance was placed on TCR beta sequences and their occurrence across donors. A later genetic analysis took genome-wide SNP genotypes for about three fifths of the roughly 700 donors and used that subset as a discovery cohort. To predict cytomegalovirus infection status, the study brought together high-throughput TCR immunosequencing, statistical association of individual TCRs with disease status, and machine learning.

Receptor libraries were prepared by the immunoSEQ multiplex PCR assay. For the multiplex PCR, a mixture combining 60 forward primers for TCR Vbeta segments and 13 reverse primers for TCR Jbeta segments was used. A multiplex PCR assay on genomic DNA amplified the CDR3 region of rearranged TCR beta genes. The amplified TCR beta libraries were sequenced on the Illumina HiSeq System as 87-base-pair reads. Turning to the authors' computational methods: In a later analysis, some 80 million unique TCR beta chains were counted across the roughly 670 repertoires, and roughly 11 million of these chains were shared by at least two donors. A nearest-neighbor algorithm error-corrected the raw reads and collapsed the reads into unique sequences, merging closely related sequences to remove PCR and sequencing errors. V, D and J gene segments were assigned by aligning CDR3 sequences to IMGT reference sequences. For a sequence to be retained, at least a six-nucleotide match to both a V gene segment and a J gene segment was required. A rearrangement counted as productive if the CDR3 had no stop codons and remained in frame with V and J, and every other rearrangement counted as non-productive. CDR3 was defined according to IMGT convention as the region running from the second conserved V-encoded cysteine to the conserved J-encoded phenylalanine. The earlier analysis of 500 to 750 of the donors excluded any sequence lacking an unambiguous match to a single V gene segment. In an earlier analysis of 450 to 750 of the donors, a V segment was called functional when productive rearrangements were above 56.7%, and segregating when the standard deviation between donors exceeded 5%. A statistical classification framework was built to diagnose cytomegalovirus status from the catalog of TCR beta chain sequences. A later analysis assigned V and J genes by comparing TCR nucleotide sequences with IMGT/GENE-DB human TR gene sequences. The TCRdist pipeline was used in a later analysis to assign CDR3 sequences and most-parsimonious VDJ recombination scenarios. In a later analysis, every TCR beta chain was defined by the combination of its CDR3 amino acid sequence and its V-gene family, and reads without a unique V-gene family were dropped. In a later analysis, fewer than 650 highly shared, low-generation-probability nucleotide sequences were removed to address suspected cross-contamination and a sequencing artifact. In a later analysis, a clonal expansion index was calculated for each public chain from normalized within-repertoire ranks of inferred template counts. In a later analysis, generation probabilities were computed with a VDJ recombination model fitted to out-of-frame rearrangements, and the resulting probabilities were checked against IGoR. Hypergeometric tests were used in a later analysis to score TCR-TCR, TCR-HLA and TCR-CMV co-occurrence, with a repertoire-size bias correction applied to the TCR pairs. To estimate false discovery rates, a later analysis permuted the HLA or CMV assignments 20 times. In a later analysis, co-occurring TCRs were grouped using DBSCAN, with TCRdist sequence similarity added in when clustering inside HLA-allele-positive subsets. Co-occurrence clustering excluded repertoires with fewer than 30,000 or more than 120,000 public chains, plus five with anomalous nucleotide sharing. TCRdb took this table from immuneACCESS and kept in-frame rearrangements with V and J called. Such tables lack part of the clones; where checked against another copy, unresolved V genes explain under half of the gap, and the rest is unexplained. The V and J calls and clone size come from that table; D and trimming were worked out from the DNA. This sample lists about 170,000 clones; approximately 84% were detected once. The top ten clones comprise about 2% of the sample.

As concerns this clone: No antigen is known for it. A junction boundary mismatches the germline segment, possibly from a read error.

In total, approximately 700 healthy bone marrow donors made up the cohort. Cohort members were all nominally healthy when sampled, although unrecorded immune exposures were likely present. The donor tested CMV seropositive, placing the donor among the approximately 310 seropositive members of the cohort. A peripheral blood sample was collected from each donor, and TCR beta sequencing was performed on peripheral blood mononuclear cells. The Qiagen DNeasy Blood Extraction Kit was used to extract genomic DNA from the blood cell samples. The study at large found these results: Most TCR sequences were observed very rarely across donors, whereas some public TCRs were present in many individuals. It was suggested by the authors that the approach could potentially be generalized to other disease states and immunological phenotypes. The study gave a list of 150 to 200 TCR beta chains associated with cytomegalovirus. CMV serostatus was the only immune exposure information available for the cohort. A later analysis found that most CMV-associated TCR beta chains appeared HLA-restricted, with HLA associations seemingly driven largely by CMV exposure. In a later analysis, HLA-associated TCR beta chains were found to be more clonally expanded and to have lower generation probabilities than equally common non-associated chains. The sequencing pipeline was judged likely to have produced a cluster of highly shared sequence variants as a technical artifact. In a later genetic analysis, a missense DCLRE1C variant was associated with V-gene and J-gene trimming of TCR beta chains, and the association was replicated in an independent cohort. Presence/absence analyses assumed roughly uniform sequencing depth across donors, an assumption that may not hold. A later analysis found that TCR association rates varied across HLA loci, with DRB1 alleles showing the most associated TCRs and HLA-C alleles the fewest. Correlated functional status among segregating V segments might be attributable to linkage disequilibrium, but an unknown experimental factor could not be ruled out. In both the original and validation cohorts, the classifier was reported to diagnose cytomegalovirus status with high specificity and sensitivity. In vitro tests confirmed that a few of the cytomegalovirus-associated TCR beta chains recognize cytomegalovirus antigens. Only TCR beta chains were sequenced in this cohort, and the absence of alpha or paired-chain data limited detectable features. A further reported finding was that TCR beta sequences accurately predicted the HLA-A and HLA-B alleles for most subjects in the first cohort. When HLA alleles, especially DR and DQ, strongly co-occurred, TCR associations were difficult to assign to individual alleles. Because HLA typing was missing for some donors at each locus, association tests included only the typed subset. Because counts were too low, roughly 16 rarely observed V segments, including chromosome 9 orphons, were left out of the earlier analysis of 587 of the donors. A later genetic analysis reported fewer N-insertions in productive TCRs among donors in an Asian-associated ancestry cluster than the roughly 720-donor mean. A later analysis reported that several top co-occurrence clusters appeared linked to parvovirus B19, influenza, CMV and Epstein-Barr virus. An earlier analysis of approximately 500 of the donors showed that most TCR beta V segments appeared in productive rearrangements either about 90% or about 30% of the time, which broadly matched IMGT annotations. Specific HLA alleles were associated with over 15,000 TCR beta sequences at a false discovery rate of 0.05 in a later analysis.

Sample: PBMCs. This clonotype was sampled from a man in his late teens or twenties in good health and CMV-seropositive.

This receptor carries the CDR3 CASSLAGAADTQYF. The nucleotides are TGTGCCAGCAGCCTAGCGGGGGCGGCAGATACGCAGTATTTT. The sequence joins TRBV7-2 to TRBJ2-3; the central 10 bases match TRBD2. From a lookup of the germline V gene, CDR1 and CDR2 are SGHTA and FQGNSA. The CDR3 covers 14 residues, taking in both the cysteine and the phenylalanine. Kept here is only the CDR3 DNA, which spans 42 bases and is read in frame from base 1. The full variable domain, completed from the reference TRBV7-2 and TRBJ2-3 proteins outside the CDR3, reads GAGVSQSPSNKVTEKGKDVELRCDPISGHTALYWYRQSLGQGLEFLIYFQGNSAPDKSGLPSDRFSAERTGGSVSTLTIQRTQQEDSAVYLCASSLAGAADTQYFGPGTRLTVL.